This T cell receptor (beta chain) was profiled in a study of tumor and adjacent non-tumor tissue in lung cancer (dated by TCRdb to 2017 to 2018). For the wider study: Of the cohort, about 11 patients had adenocarcinoma, 2 had squamous cell carcinoma and 1 had small cell lung cancer. TCRbeta CDR3 sequencing was performed on fewer than 35 paired specimens, with one tumor sample and one normal lung sample collected per patient. The approximately 15 enrolled patients, of whom around 10 were men and 5 were women, were aged about 31 to 85 years and were diagnosed with TNM stage I to III disease. Bulk TCRbeta repertoires were compared between lung tumor tissue and matched distant non-tumor lung tissue obtained from 15 lung cancer patients. Sequencing produced 125,075,908 productive TCRbeta reads in total, an average of about 4.2 million reads per sample. General findings and caveats noted by the study authors: Peripheral blood was not sequenced, so blood TCRbeta repertoires were not examined in the lung cancer patients of the study. Significantly higher TCR diversity was found in younger patients, and higher tumor TCR diversity was associated with shorter overall and disease-free survival. Tumor tissue showed significantly higher TCR diversity (inverse Simpson) than normal lung tissue, at 431.37 vs 166.20 (P = 0.0075, Mann-Whitney U test). Only 15 patients were included in the cohort, and the need for larger samples and more detailed clinical data was noted by the authors. The methods do not name the sequencing platform or mention unique molecular identifiers. The top 100 clones accounted for a significantly larger cumulative portion of the repertoire in normal lung than in tumor tissue.

Library preparation employed multiplex PCR. Data came from an Illumina HiSeq 2500. TCRbeta libraries were constructed through three rounds of nested PCR with primers (Table S4) according to protocols adapted from ARM-PCR. PCR products of 200-500 bp were gel-excised and purified with the QIAquick gel extraction kit before sequencing. As for how the authors treated the data: Reads were cleaned using Trimmomatic, were merged into complete CDR3 sequences using FLASH, and were assigned to V(D)J germline segments using MiTCR. VDJtools was used to compute clonal diversity as the inverse Simpson's index. A read counted as productive if the sequence was in-frame and lacked a premature stop codon. TCRdb applied fastp at Q25 and MiXCR to the public reads, then kept only in-frame beta chains. Records with the same CDR3 protein are collapsed into one entry carrying the most frequent genes and DNA. None of the V and J calls come from the authors' own analysis; TCRdb made them. Across this sample there are 60,000 to 85,000 distinct CDR3 sequences, with 73% seen only once. About 30% of the sample lies in the top ten.

There are 14 amino acids in the CDR3, from cysteine to phenylalanine inclusive. Solely the CDR3 DNA is kept, with 42 bases framed from the first base. CDR1 and CDR2 (MNHEY, SVGAGI) derive from the germline V gene. RNA was extracted from bulk unsorted tissue and checked for quality with a NanoDrop ND-1000 and an Agilent 2100. Newly diagnosed lung cancer patients without prior chemotherapy who had been admitted for thoracic surgery in China between August and November 2014 were enrolled as donors. The study excluded patients who had received radiotherapy or chemotherapy before or who had another cancer at the same time. Pieces of surgical tissue measuring about 1-2.3 cm3 were kept in RNAlater solution and held at -80 degrees C until needed. Note on this clonotype: Its antigen is still unknown. A junction end diverges from the germline sequence, so it may reflect a read error.

The clonotype originates from a man between 60 and 75 years old with non-small cell lung cancer. Sample: lung tumor tissue. The V gene is TRBV6-5 and the J gene is TRBJ2-2; tentative D gene TRBD1, with 6 bases matching. CDR3 region: CASRASRVPGVLFF. DNA sequence: TGTGCCAGCAGAGCCTCCAGGGTACCAGGGGTGCTGTTTTTT.